This T cell receptor beta chain appears in the sequencing data of a study of shared clonotypes between healthy human individuals. Replicate PCRs for sorted subsets used roughly 200 ng DNA; this equaled tens of thousands of T cell genomes. Sequenced by immunoSEQ multiplex PCR; TCRdb stores in-frame clones only, minus some. The sample has roughly 810,000 clones; about 96% are singletons. Study outcomes and limitations: Owing to a small donor count, the genetic and exposure-history diversity represented was limited.

Terminally differentiated effector memory CD45RA+ cells were excluded from the naive CD8 cells, which were CD45RO-negative and positively selected for CCR7. Comment on this clone: Its specificity is unknown.

Sequenced material: naive CD8+ T cells sorted from blood. The sequence was obtained from a man aged 30 to 39 in good health.

CDR3 protein: CASSLVFVDEQFF. CDR3 DNA sequence: TGTGCCAGCAGCTTAGTTTTTGTGGATGAGCAGTTCTTC. The chain joins TRBV11-2 to TRBJ2-1; D gene unclear. The V end lost 1 base, the J end lost 8 bases, and 9 bases lay between the germline ends. This CDR3 has 13 residues. Per germline, CDR1 SGHAT and CDR2 FQNNGV. Variable domain in full (rest from reference TRBV11-2 and TRBJ2-1): EAGVAQSPRYKIIEKRQSVAFWCNPISGHATLYWYQQILGQGPKLLIQFQNNGVVDDSQLPKDRFSAERLKGVDSTLKIQPAKLEDSAVYLCASSLVFVDEQFFGPGTRLTVL.